This record looks at one T cell receptor (beta chain) sequence and its context. This sample was included in a study of T cell changes during pregnancy in multiple sclerosis. Clones were read by immunoSEQ multiplex PCR, and TCRdb kept only the in-frame ones, dropping some. The sample shows about 68,000 clones, around nine tenths of them seen only once. The receptor was isolated from a female donor in good health, enrolled as a control in a pregnancy study. The sample in question was peripheral blood, obtained after pregnancy.

CDR3 amino acids: CASSLLTGGMNTEAFF. CDR3 bases: TGCGCCAGCAGCTTGTTAACAGGGGGAATGAACACTGAAGCTTTCTTT. This chain joins TRBV5-1 and TRBJ1-1; 8 bases align to TRBD1. This CDR3 contains 16 residues. Germline V CDR1 and CDR2: SGHRS, YFSETQ. With V trimmed by 1 base and J by 0 bases, 5 bases remained unmatched.